This T cell receptor (beta chain) was captured in a study of sequential checkpoint blockade in melanoma. Study overall: Maintenance nivolumab came after either treatment sequence.

This table comes from immunoSEQ multiplex PCR, and its TCRdb copy is limited to in-frame clones, with some not included. This sample has around 15,000 clones, with 85% to 95% found just once. This sample's treatment: randomized to nivolumab then ipilimumab (arm A) or the reverse (arm B). The CDR3 covers 14 residues. V was shortened by 6 bases and J by 0 bases, with 9 bases between the two germline ends. The germline V gene encodes CDR1 SGHTA and CDR2 FQGNSA. V usage is TRBV7-2 and J usage is TRBJ1-5; possibly TRBD1 for D (5 bases). The sample was CD8+ T cells sorted from blood (inferred from file names), taken from a patient given nivolumab and ipilimumab in sequence. This TCR came from a human donor with melanoma. The CDR3: CASRTGVSNQPQHF. The DNA of the CDR3 is TGTGCCAGCAGAACAGGAGTTAGCAATCAGCCCCAGCATTTT.